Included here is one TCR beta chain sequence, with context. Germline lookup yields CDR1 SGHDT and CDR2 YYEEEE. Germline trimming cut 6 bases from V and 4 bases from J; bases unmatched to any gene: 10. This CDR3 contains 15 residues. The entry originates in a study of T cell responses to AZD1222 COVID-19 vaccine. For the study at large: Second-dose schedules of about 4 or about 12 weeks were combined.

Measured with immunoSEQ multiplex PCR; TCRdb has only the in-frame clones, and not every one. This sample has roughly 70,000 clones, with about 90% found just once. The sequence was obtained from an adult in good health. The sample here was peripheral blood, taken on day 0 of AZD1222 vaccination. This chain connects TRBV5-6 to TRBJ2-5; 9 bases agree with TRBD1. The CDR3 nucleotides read TGTGCCAGCACCTCCGAGACAGGGGGGGTAGAGACCCAGTACTTC. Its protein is CASTSETGGVETQYF.